A single TCR beta chain is shown here with its context. The target antigen is unknown. The entry originates in a study of beta chain features in type 1 diabetes. Study results and limitations: Patients with Type 1 diabetes showed moderately but significantly shorter TCRB CDR3s in all four CD4+ subsets.

Reverse transcribing all isolated RNA meant expressed TCRB transcripts were sequenced. Clones were sequenced by immunoSEQ multiplex PCR, and TCRdb holds only the in-frame ones, with some missing. Among around 130,000 clones, approximately 10% were seen once, and the ten largest hold roughly 0.75%. V lost 2 bases and J 1 base, leaving 14 bases between the germline ends. CDR1 is SGHVS and CDR2 is FNYEAQ in the germline V gene. CDR3 size: 17 residues. This receptor was obtained from a young man with type 1 diabetes. The sequenced sample was central memory CD4+ T cells from blood. The V call is TRBV7-6, the J call TRBJ2-2, with D possibly matching TRBD1 (5 bases). The CDR3 reads CASSLSSAGRNTGELFF. CDR3 coding DNA: TGTGCCAGCAGCTTATCATCCGCAGGGCGGAACACCGGGGAGCTGTTTTTT.